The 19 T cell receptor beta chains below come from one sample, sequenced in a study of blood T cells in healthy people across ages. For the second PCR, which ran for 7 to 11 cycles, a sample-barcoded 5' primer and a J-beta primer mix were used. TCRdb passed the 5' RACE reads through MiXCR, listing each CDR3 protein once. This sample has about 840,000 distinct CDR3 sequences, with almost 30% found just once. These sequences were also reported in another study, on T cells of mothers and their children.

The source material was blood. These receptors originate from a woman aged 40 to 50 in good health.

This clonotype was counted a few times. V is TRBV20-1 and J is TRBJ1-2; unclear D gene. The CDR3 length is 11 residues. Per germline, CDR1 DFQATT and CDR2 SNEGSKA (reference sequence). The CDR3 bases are TGCATGTGGGCATCTAACTATGGCTACACCTTC. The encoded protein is CMWASNYGYTF.

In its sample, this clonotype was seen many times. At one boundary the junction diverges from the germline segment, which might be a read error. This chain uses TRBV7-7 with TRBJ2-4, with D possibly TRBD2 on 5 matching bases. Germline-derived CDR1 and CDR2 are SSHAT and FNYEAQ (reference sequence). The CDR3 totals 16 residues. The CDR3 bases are TGTGCTAGCAGCGGAGCACTACTATTAGCCAAAAACATTCAGTACTTC. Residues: CASSGALLLAKNIQYF.

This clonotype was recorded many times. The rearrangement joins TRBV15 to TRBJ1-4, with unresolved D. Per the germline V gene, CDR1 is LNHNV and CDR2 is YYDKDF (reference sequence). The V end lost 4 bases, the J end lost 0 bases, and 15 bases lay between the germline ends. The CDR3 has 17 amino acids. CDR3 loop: CATSNPHDGATNEKLFF. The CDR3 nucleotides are TGTGCCACCAGCAATCCCCACGACGGTGCAACTAATGAAAAACTGTTTTTT.

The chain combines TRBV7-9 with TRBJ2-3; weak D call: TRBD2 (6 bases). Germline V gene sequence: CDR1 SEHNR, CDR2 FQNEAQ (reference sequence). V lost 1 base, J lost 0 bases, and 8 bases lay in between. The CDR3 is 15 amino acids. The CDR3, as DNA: TGTGCCAGCAGCTTAGGGGACTCAAGCACAGATACGCAGTATTTT. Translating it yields CASSLGDSSTDTQYF.

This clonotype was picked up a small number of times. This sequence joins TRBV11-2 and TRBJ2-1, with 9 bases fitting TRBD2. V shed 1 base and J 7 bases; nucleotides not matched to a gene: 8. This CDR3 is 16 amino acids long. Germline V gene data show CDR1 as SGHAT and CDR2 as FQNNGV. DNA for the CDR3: TGTGCCAGCAGCTTAGTCGGGCGGGGGGGCCGGAATGAGCAGTTCTTC. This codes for CASSLVGRGGRNEQFF.

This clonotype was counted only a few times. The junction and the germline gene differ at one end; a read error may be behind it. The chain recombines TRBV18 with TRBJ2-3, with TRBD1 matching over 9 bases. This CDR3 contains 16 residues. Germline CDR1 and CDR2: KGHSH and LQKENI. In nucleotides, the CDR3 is TGTGCCAGCACACCAATGACAGGGGGTAGCACAGATACGCAGTATTTT. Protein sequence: CASTPMTGGSTDTQYF.

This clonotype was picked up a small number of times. CDR3 sequence reads: CSALIRAGMNTEAFF. The CDR3 coding sequence is TGCAGTGCTCTCATCCGGGCAGGGATGAACACTGAAGCTTTCTTT. V gene TRBV20-1 combines with J gene TRBJ1-1; possible D gene TRBD1, 5 bases. The V end lost 5 bases, the J end lost 0 bases, and 16 bases lay between the germline ends. The CDR3 totals 15 residues. CDR1 and CDR2 from the germline V gene are DFQATT and SNEGSKA (reference sequence).

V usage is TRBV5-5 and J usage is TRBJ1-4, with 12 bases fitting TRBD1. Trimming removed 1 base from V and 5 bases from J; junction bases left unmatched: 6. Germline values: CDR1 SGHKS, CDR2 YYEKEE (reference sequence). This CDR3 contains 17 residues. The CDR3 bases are TGTGCCAGCAGCTTGTGGGACAGGGGGCGCGGGAATGAAAAACTGTTTTTT. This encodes CASSLWDRGRGNEKLFF.

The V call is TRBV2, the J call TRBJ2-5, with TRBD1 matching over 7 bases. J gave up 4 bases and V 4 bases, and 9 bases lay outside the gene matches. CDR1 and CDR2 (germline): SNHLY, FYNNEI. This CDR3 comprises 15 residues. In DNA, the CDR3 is TGTGCCAGCAGTGGATGCAGGACAGGCCTAGAGACCCAGTACTTC. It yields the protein CASSGCRTGLETQYF. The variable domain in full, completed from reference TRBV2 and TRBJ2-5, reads EPEVTQTPSHQVTQMGQEVILRCVPISNHLYFYWYRQILGQKVEFLVSFYNNEISEKSEIFDDQFSVERPDGSNFTLKIRSTKLEDSAMYFCASSGCRTGLETQYFGPGTRLLVL.

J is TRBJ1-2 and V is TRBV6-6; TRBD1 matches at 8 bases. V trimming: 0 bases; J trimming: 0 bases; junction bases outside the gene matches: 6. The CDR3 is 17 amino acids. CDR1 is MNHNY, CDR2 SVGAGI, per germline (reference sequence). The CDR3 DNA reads TGTGCCAGCAGTTACTCGAGGGGGACAGGAGCTAACTATGGCTACACCTTC. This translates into CASSYSRGTGANYGYTF.

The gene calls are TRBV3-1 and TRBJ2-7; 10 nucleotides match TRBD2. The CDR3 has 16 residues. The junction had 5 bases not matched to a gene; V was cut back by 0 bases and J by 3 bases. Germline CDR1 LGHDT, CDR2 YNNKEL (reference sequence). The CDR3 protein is CASSQDWASGGYEQYF. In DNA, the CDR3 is TGTGCCAGCAGCCAAGATTGGGCTAGCGGGGGCTACGAGCAGTACTTC.

The CDR3 loop is CSANPDSPLTGEQYF. The CDR3 nucleotides are TGCAGTGCTAATCCCGACTCGCCCCTTACGGGCGAGCAGTACTTC. The chain recombines TRBV20-1 with TRBJ2-7; D is unresolved. V gave up 4 bases and J gave up 6 bases, with 22 bases separating them. The CDR3 totals 15 residues. Germline-derived CDR1 and CDR2 are DFQATT and SNEGSKA (reference sequence).

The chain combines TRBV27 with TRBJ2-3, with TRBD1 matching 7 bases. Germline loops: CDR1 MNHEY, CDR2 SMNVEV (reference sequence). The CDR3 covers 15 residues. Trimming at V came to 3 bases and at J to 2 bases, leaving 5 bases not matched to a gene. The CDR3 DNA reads TGTGCCAGCAGTTTGGGACAGTTTAACACAGATACGCAGTATTTT. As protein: CASSLGQFNTDTQYF.

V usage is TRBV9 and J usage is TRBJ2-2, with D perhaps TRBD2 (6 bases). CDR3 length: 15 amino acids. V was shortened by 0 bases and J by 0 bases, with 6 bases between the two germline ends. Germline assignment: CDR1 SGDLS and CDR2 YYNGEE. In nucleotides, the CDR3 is TGTGCCAGCAGCGTAGCGGGGGCGAACACCGGGGAGCTGTTTTTT. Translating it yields CASSVAGANTGELFF.

The CDR3 region has the DNA TGTGCCAGCAGCTTACCAGGACTAGCGGGGCGCTACAATGAGCAGTTCTTC. Translating it yields CASSLPGLAGRYNEQFF. This rearrangement joins TRBV7-2 to TRBJ2-1, with 12 positions matching TRBD2. CDR1 is SGHTA and CDR2 is FQGNSA in the germline V gene. V was pared by 2 bases and J by 3 bases, with 5 bases of the junction left unmatched. This CDR3 has 17 residues. Supplemented by reference TRBV7-2 and TRBJ2-1, the full variable domain reads GAGVSQSPSNKVTEKGKDVELRCDPISGHTALYWYRQSLGQGLEFLIYFQGNSAPDKSGLPSDRFSAERTGGSVSTLTIQRTQQEDSAVYLCASSLPGLAGRYNEQFFGPGTRLTVL.

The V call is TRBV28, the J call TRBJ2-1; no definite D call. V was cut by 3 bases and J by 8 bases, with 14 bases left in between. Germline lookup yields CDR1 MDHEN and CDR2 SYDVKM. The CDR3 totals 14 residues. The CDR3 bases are TGTGCCAGCAGTTTGCGTGGAAATAGGGATGAGCAGTTCTTC. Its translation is CASSLRGNRDEQFF. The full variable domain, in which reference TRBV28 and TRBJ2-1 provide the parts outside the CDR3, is DVKVTQSSRYLVKRTGEKVFLECVQDMDHENMFWYRQDPGLGLRLIYFSYDVKMKEKGDIPEGYSVSREKKERFSLILESASTNQTSMYLCASSLRGNRDEQFFGPGTRLTVL.

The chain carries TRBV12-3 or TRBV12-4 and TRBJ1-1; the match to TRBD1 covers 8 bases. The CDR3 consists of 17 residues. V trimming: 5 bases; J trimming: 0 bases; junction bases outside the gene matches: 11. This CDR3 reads CASSPRGRGTMNTEAFF. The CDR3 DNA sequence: TGTGCCAGCAGTCCCAGGGGGCGGGGGACTATGAACACTGAAGCTTTCTTT.

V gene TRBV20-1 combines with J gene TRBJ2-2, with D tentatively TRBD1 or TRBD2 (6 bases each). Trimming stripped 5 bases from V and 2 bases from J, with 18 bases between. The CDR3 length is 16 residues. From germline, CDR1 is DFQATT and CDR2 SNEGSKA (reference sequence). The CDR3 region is CSASLPGALNTGELFF. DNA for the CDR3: TGCAGTGCTTCCCTTCCGGGGGCCCTCAACACCGGGGAGCTGTTTTTT.

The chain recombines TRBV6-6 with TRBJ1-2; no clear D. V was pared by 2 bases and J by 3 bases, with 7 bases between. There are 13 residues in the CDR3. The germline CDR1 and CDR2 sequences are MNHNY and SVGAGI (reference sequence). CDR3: CASSYQPYYGYTF. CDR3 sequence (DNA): TGTGCCAGCAGTTACCAGCCTTACTATGGCTACACCTTC.